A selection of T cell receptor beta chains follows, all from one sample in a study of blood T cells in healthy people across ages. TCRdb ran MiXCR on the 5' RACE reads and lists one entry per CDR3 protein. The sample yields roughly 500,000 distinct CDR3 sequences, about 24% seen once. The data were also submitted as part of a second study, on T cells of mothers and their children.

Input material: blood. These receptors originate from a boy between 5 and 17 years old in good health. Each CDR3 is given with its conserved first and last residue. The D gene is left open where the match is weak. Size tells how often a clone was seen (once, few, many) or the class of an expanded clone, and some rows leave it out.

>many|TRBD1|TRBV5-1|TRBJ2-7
TGCGCCAGCAGCTTGGAGGCCGGGACAGGGATGAACGAGCAGTACTTC
CASSLEAGTGMNEQYF
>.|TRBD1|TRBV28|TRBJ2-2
TGTGTCAGCAGCTGGACAGGGGAGTTCACCGGGGAGCCGTTTTTT
CVSSWTGEFTGEPFF
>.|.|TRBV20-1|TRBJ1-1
TGCAGTGCCTCGCCCCACAGGGTGGAGGACACTGAAGCTTTCTTT
CSASPHRVEDTEAFF
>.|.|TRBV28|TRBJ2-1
TGTGCCAGCAGTTTGGATCGGGTTTTGGGCTCCTACAATGAGCAGTTCTTC
CASSLDRVLGSYNEQFF
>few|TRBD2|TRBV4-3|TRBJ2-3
TGCGCCAGCAAAAGGGACACTGGGACTAGCGGGAGTGCGGATACGCAGTATTTT
CASKRDTGTSGSADTQYF
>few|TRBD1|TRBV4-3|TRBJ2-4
TGCGCCAGCAGCCAAGCGGCCGGACAGGCGGATGAAGTAGCCAAAAACATTCAGTACTTC
CASSQAAGQADEVAKNIQYF
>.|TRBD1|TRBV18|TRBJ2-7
TGTGCCAGCTCACCGGCAACAGGGGGCTATGAGCAGTACTTC
CASSPATGGYEQYF
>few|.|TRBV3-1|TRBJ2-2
TGTGCCAGCAGCCAACATCACACCGGGGAGCTGTTTTTT
CASSQHHTGELFF
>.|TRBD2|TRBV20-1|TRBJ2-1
TGCAGTGCCGAGACTAGCAAGGCCTACAATGAGCAGTTCTTC
CSAETSKAYNEQFF
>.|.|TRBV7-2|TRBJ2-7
TGTGCCAGCAGCTTCCCCCCGACCTACGAGCAGTACTTC
CASSFPPTYEQYF
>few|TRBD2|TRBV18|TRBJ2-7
TGTGCCAGCTCACCACCGAACGCGGGGGGGAGGCACGAGCAGTACTTC
CASSPPNAGGRHEQYF
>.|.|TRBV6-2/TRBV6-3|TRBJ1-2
TGTGCCAGCAGTTATAGCGCGGACTATGGCTACACCTTC
CASSYSADYGYTF
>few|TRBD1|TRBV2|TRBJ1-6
TGTGCCAGCAGTGCCCTACAGGGGGCCGCCTATAATTCACCCCTCCACTTT
CASSALQGAAYNSPLHF
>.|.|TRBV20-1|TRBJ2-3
TGCAGTGCTAGCGGGAGCGGAATAGATACGCAGTATTTT
CSASGSGIDTQYF
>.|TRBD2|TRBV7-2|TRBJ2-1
TGTGCCAGCAGCTTAGTGACAGCGGGGGGGCTCCTACCGGGAAATGAGCAGTTCTTC
CASSLVTAGGLLPGNEQFF
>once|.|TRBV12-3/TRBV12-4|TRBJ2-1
TGTGCCAGCAGTTTAGGCGAGTACAATGAGCAGCTCTTC
CASSLGEYNEQLF
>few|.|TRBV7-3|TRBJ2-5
TGTGCCAGCAGCAACGGACCTCGGGAGACCCAGTACTTC
CASSNGPRETQYF
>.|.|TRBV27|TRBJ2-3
TGTGCCAGCAGTTCCTATGCCACAGATACGCAGTATTTT
CASSSYATDTQYF
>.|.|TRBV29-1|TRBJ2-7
TGCAGCGTCAATAAGGCATCAGAATCCTACGAGCAGTACTTC
CSVNKASESYEQYF
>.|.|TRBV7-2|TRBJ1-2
TGTGCCAGCACAAAGGAGAACTATGGCTACACCTTC
CASTKENYGYTF
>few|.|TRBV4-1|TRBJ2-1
TGCGCCAGCAGCCAAGTCCGGGGCCTCAATGAGCAGTTCTTC
CASSQVRGLNEQFF
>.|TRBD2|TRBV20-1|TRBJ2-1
TGCAGTGCCCCGCACCCCGGACTAGCGGGCTACAATGAGCAGTTCTTC
CSAPHPGLAGYNEQFF
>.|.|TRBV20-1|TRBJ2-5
TGCAGTGCTGTTGGACTCGAAGAGACCCAGTACTTC
CSAVGLEETQYF
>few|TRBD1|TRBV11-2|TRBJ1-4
TGTGCCAGCAGCCGGTCCTTAACAGGGGATGAAAAACTGTTTTTT
CASSRSLTGDEKLFF
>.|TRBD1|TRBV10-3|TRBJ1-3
TGTGCCAACAAACCGGGACAGGGTCTATTTAGTCATGACTCTGGAAACACCATATATTTT
CANKPGQGLFSHDSGNTIYF
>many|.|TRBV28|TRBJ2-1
TGTGCCAGCAGGGGAGGCGGGTACAATGAGCAGTTCTTC
CASRGGGYNEQFF
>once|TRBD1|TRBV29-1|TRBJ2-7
TGCAGCGCCGTGACAGGGTACGAGCAGTACTTC
CSAVTGYEQYF
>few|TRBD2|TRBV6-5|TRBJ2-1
TGTGCCAGCACGGCGGGAGGGTCCCATGAGCAGTTCTTC
CASTAGGSHEQFF
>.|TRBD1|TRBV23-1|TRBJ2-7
TGCGCCAGCAGTCACCCGGGGTGGGACAGGGCGAAATACGAGCAGTACTTC
CASSHPGWDRAKYEQYF
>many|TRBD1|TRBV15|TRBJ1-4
TGTGCCACCAGCAGAGGCGGCTCCGAAGAGCGAACAGGGGTTGGTGAAAAACTGTTTTTT
CATSRGGSEERTGVGEKLFF
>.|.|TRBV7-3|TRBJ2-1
TGTGCCAGCAGCTTTTCAAATTACAATGAGCAGTTCTTC
CASSFSNYNEQFF
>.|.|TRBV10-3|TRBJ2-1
TGTGCCATCAAACCAAATAGGACCTTATACTTC
CAIKPNRTLYF
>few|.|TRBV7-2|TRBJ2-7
TGTGCCAGCAGCCCGCCTTCTAGTTTCGAGCAGTACTTC
CASSPPSSFEQYF
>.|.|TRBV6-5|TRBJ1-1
TGTGCCAGCAGTTACTCGGTCTCAGGGAGGAACACTGAAGCTTTCTTT
CASSYSVSGRNTEAFF
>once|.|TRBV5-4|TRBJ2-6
TGTGCCAGCAGCTTGGTTGGGGCCAACGTCCTGATTTTC
CASSLVGANVLIF
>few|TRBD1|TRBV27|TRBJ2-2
TGTGCCAGCAGTCCCCCCCCGGGACAGGGTCCAACCGGGGAGCTGTTTTTT
CASSPPPGQGPTGELFF